Detailed here is one T cell receptor beta chain. Trimming shortened V by 2 bases and J by 1 base, and 5 bases separated the two germline ends. The CDR3 contains 14 residues. Germline CDR1 LNHDA, CDR2 SQIVND (reference sequence). These data are taken from a study of a mutant IDH1 vaccine in newly diagnosed glioma. The data were produced by immunoSEQ multiplex PCR, yet TCRdb's version contains in-frame clones alone and is incomplete. The sample lists over 55,000 clones; about 86% were seen once. The time point here: baseline, week 1 (first vaccination visit). Treatment noted: pre-vaccination baseline after standard-of-care therapy.

This TCR was sampled from a woman aged 18 to 35 with glioma. Some clones in this sample may be carry-over from other donors' samples. This chain links TRBV19 with TRBJ2-2; tentative D call: TRBD1 (5 bases). The sequencing here drew on peripheral blood mononuclear cells (PBMCs), taken from a glioma patient treated with radiotherapy, temozolomide or both. CDR3 amino acids: CASSIQGNTGELFF. For the CDR3, the DNA is TGTGCCAGTAGTATACAGGGGAACACCGGGGAGCTGTTTTTT.